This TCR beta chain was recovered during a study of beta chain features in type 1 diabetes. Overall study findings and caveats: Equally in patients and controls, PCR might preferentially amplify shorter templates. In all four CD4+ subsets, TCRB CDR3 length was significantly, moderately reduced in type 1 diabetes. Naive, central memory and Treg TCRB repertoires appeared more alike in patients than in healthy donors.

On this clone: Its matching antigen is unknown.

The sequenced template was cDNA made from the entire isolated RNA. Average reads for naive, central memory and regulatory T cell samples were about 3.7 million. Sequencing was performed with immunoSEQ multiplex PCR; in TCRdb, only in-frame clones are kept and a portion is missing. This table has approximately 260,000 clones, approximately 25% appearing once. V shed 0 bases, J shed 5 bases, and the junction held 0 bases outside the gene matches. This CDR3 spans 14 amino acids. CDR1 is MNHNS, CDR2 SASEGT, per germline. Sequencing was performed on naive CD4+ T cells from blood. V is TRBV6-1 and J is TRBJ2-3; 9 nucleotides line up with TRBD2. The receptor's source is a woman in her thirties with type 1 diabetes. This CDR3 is CASSEALAGDTQYF. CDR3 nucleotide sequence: TGTGCCAGCAGTGAAGCACTAGCGGGAGATACGCAGTATTTT.